One sample yielded the 16 T cell receptor beta chains listed below, sequenced in a study of control samples from healthy donors and cancer patients. Profiled with immunoSEQ multiplex PCR; TCRdb holds only in-frame clones, not every one. Of approximately 92,000 clones detected, approximately 95% appear once; the ten largest clones hold 1.5%. The sample was blood. The receptors originated from a woman in her 30s in good health.

This chain uses TRBV9 with TRBJ2-7; 9 bases line up with TRBD1. V lost 0 bases and J lost 4; bases outside the gene matches: 8. This CDR3 is built from 16 residues. Germline CDR1 is SGDLS and CDR2 is YYNGEE. CDR3 DNA sequence: TGTGCCAGCAGCGTAGGGTCGGGACAGGGTATATACGAGCAGTACTTC. This gives the protein CASSVGSGQGIYEQYF.

This chain joins TRBV28 and TRBJ2-1; TRBD1 matches 8 bases. The CDR3 loop spans 13 amino acids. The germline V gene encodes CDR1 MDHEN and CDR2 SYDVKM. The J segment lost 6 bases and the V segment lost 6 bases, leaving 4 bases of the junction unmatched. In DNA form, the CDR3 reads TGTGCCAGCAGCCGTGACAGGGGCAATGAGCAGTTCTTC. Encoded protein: CASSRDRGNEQFF.

This chain connects TRBV5-1 to TRBJ2-6; TRBD1 is a possible D gene (5 bases). Germline lookup yields CDR1 SGHRS and CDR2 YFSETQ. The CDR3 contains 17 residues. Trimming removed 4 bases from V and 0 bases from J, with 14 bases in between. CDR3 bases: TGCGCCAGCAGCCGGTGGACACCCAGCTCTGGGGCCAACGTCCTGACTTTC. This sequence encodes CASSRWTPSSGANVLTF.

The V call is TRBV25-1, the J call TRBJ1-6; TRBD1 is a possible D gene (6 bases). This CDR3 has 14 residues. Looked up from germline, CDR1 is MGHDK and CDR2 is SYGVNS. With 8 bases removed from V and 7 bases from J, the gap between germline ends came to 15 bases. The CDR3 here is CASRPDSKNSPLHF. The CDR3 bases are TGTGCCAGCCGGCCGGACAGCAAGAATTCACCCCTCCACTTT. The whole variable domain, filled in from reference TRBV25-1 and TRBJ1-6, reads EADIYQTPRYLVIGTGKKITLECSQTMGHDKMYWYQQDPGMELHLIHYSYGVNSTEKGDLSSESTVSRIRTEHFPLTLESARPSHTSQYLCASRPDSKNSPLHFGNGTRLTVT.

The chain joins TRBV4-1 to TRBJ2-7; TRBD2 is a possible D gene (5 bases). The CDR3 covers 15 residues. V shed 2 bases and J shed 1 base, with 12 bases lying between them. Germline-derived CDR1 and CDR2 are MGHRA and YSYEKL. CDR3 amino acids: CASSQHKVASYEQYF. The CDR3, as DNA: TGCGCCAGCAGCCAACATAAAGTAGCGTCCTACGAGCAGTACTTC.

This clone was seen once. The chain combines TRBV29-1 with TRBJ2-2; the match to TRBD1 covers 8 bases. The CDR3 totals 16 residues. In germline, CDR1 is SQVTM, CDR2 ANQGSEA. V trimming: 5 bases; J trimming: 2 bases; junction bases outside the gene matches: 10. CDR3 nucleotide sequence: TGCAGCGTTTACAGCCCCAGGGGGCCTAACACCGGGGAGCTGTTTTTT. The encoded protein is CSVYSPRGPNTGELFF.

This clone was observed once. V gene TRBV27 combines with J gene TRBJ2-1; 7 nucleotides line up with TRBD1. Germline CDR1 reads MNHEY; CDR2 reads SMNVEV (reference sequence). The CDR3 loop spans 15 amino acids. V shed 4 bases and J 8 bases; nucleotides not matched to a gene: 11. This CDR3 is CASSSPGQRGHEQFF. CDR3 DNA sequence: TGTGCCAGCAGTTCGCCGGGACAGAGGGGCCATGAGCAGTTCTTC.

The chain has TRBV28 and TRBJ1-5; the D gene is possibly TRBD1 (5 bases). With 4 bases removed from V and 4 bases from J, the gap between germline ends came to 14 bases. The CDR3 is made up of 15 amino acids. In germline, CDR1 is MDHEN, CDR2 SYDVKM. The CDR3 region has the DNA TGTGCCAGCAGTTCAGACAGAAGGTGGAATCAGCCCCAGCATTTT. This encodes CASSSDRRWNQPQHF.

The CDR3 protein is CASSLTTGGGNEQFF. The CDR3 nucleotides read TGTGCCAGCAGCTTAACCACTGGCGGGGGCAATGAGCAGTTCTTC. This chain links TRBV11-2 with TRBJ2-1; 7 nucleotides align to TRBD2. Trimming took 2 bases from V and 6 from J; bases not matched to a gene: 7. Germline values: CDR1 SGHAT, CDR2 FQNNGV. The CDR3 is 15 amino acids.

The chain carries TRBV5-4 and TRBJ2-7, with a tentative D call TRBD1 (5 bases). The CDR3 has 14 amino acids. V was shortened by 0 bases and J by 0 bases, with 7 bases between the two germline ends. The germline V gene has CDR1 SGHNT and CDR2 YYREEE (reference sequence). The CDR3, as DNA: TGTGCCAGCAGCTTGGGGCAGGGCTCCTACGAGCAGTACTTC. It yields the protein CASSLGQGSYEQYF.

This sequence joins TRBV14 and TRBJ1-2; possible D gene TRBD1, 5 bases. CDR3 size: 14 residues. V lost 0 bases and J lost 3, with 8 bases in between. The germline V gene encodes CDR1 SGHDN and CDR2 FVKESK. The CDR3 region is CASSQDWGHYGYTF. The CDR3 bases are TGTGCCAGCAGCCAAGATTGGGGACACTATGGCTACACCTTC.

V usage is TRBV12-3 or TRBV12-4 and J usage is TRBJ1-5; D might be TRBD1 (5 bases). The ends were cut back, 3 bases at V and 9 bases at J, with 12 bases in the middle. CDR3 length: 13 residues. The CDR3 loop is CASSFQVGRPQHF. The DNA for the CDR3 is TGTGCCAGCAGTTTCCAGGTGGGGCGGCCCCAGCATTTT.

V gene TRBV10-3 combines with J gene TRBJ2-5; 9 bases are a match to TRBD2. J gave up 2 bases and V 2 bases, and 6 bases lay outside the gene matches. Germline values: CDR1 ENHRY, CDR2 SYGVKD. The CDR3 length is 16 residues. The CDR3 nucleotides read TGTGCCATCAGTGAGCTAGCGGGGCTAACTCAAGAGACCCAGTACTTC. This translates into CAISELAGLTQETQYF.

The chain is built from TRBV29-1 and TRBJ2-3; the D is unclear. V was clipped by 7 bases and J by 5 bases, with 7 bases between them. CDR3 length equals 10 residues. Germline V gene sequence: CDR1 SQVTM, CDR2 ANQGSEA. CDR3 residues: CSAHVDTQYF. CDR3 in DNA: TGCAGCGCCCACGTAGATACGCAGTATTTT.

V usage is TRBV3-1 (or the pseudogene TRBV3-2) and J usage is TRBJ2-7; D is unresolved. Trimming removed 5 bases from V and 4 bases from J, with 9 bases in between. Looked up from germline, CDR1 is LGHDT and CDR2 is YNNKEL (reference sequence). The CDR3 has 12 amino acids. DNA for the CDR3: TGTGCCAGCAGCTCTACAGAGTACGAGCAGTACTTC. It yields the protein CASSSTEYEQYF.

This chain links TRBV14 with TRBJ2-7; 10 positions agree with TRBD2. Looked up from germline, CDR1 is SGHDN and CDR2 is FVKESK. This CDR3 has 17 amino acids. Germline trimming cut 1 base from V and 2 bases from J; bases unmatched to any gene: 8. In DNA, the CDR3 is TGTGCCAGCAGCCAAGGGACTAGCGGCCACATCACCTACGAGCAGTACTTC. Encoded protein: CASSQGTSGHITYEQYF.